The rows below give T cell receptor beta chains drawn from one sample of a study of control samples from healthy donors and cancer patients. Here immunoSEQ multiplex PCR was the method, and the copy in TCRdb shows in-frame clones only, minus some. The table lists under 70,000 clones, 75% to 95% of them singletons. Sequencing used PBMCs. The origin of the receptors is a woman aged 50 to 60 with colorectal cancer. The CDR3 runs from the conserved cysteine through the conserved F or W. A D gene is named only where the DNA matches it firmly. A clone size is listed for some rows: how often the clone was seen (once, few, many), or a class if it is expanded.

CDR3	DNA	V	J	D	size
CSVLVQGAGELFF	TGCAGCGTGCTAGTACAGGGCGCGGGGGAGCTGTTTTTT	TRBV29-1	TRBJ2-2	NA	NA
CASSSRTSRTGELFF	TGTGCCAGCAGCTCCCGCACTAGTCGGACCGGGGAGCTGTTTTTT	TRBV9	TRBJ2-2	NA	NA
CASSQEEENTEAFF	TGTGCCAGCAGCCAAGAAGAAGAGAACACTGAAGCTTTCTTT	TRBV3-1/TRBV3-2	TRBJ1-1	NA	NA
CASSQDVGPGPRDEQYF	TGCGCCAGCAGCCAAGATGTCGGGCCAGGGCCCCGGGACGAGCAGTACTTC	TRBV4-1	TRBJ2-7	NA	NA
CASSLSYRGEQYF	TGTGCCAGCAGTTTATCTTACAGGGGCGAGCAGTACTTC	TRBV28	TRBJ2-7	TRBD1	NA
CAWSGSITDEQYF	TGTGCCTGGAGTGGATCTATAACAGACGAGCAGTACTTC	TRBV30	TRBJ2-7	NA	NA
CAWGQSSGTAYF	TGTGCCTGGGGGCAATCGTCCGGGACAGCCTACTTC	TRBV30	TRBJ2-7	TRBD1	NA
CASSDVYTETQYF	TGCGCCAGCAGCGACGTATACACCGAGACCCAGTACTTC	TRBV5-1	TRBJ2-5	NA	once
CASSPHSGQPNYGYTF	TGCGCCAGCAGCCCCCACTCGGGACAGCCTAACTATGGCTACACCTTC	TRBV5-1	TRBJ1-2	TRBD1	NA
CAWALAGAVGLAQYF	TGTGCCTGGGCCTTAGCGGGGGCGGTTGGGTTGGCCCAGTACTTC	TRBV30	TRBJ2-5	TRBD2	NA
CACALGGANTGELFF	TGTGCCTGTGCGCTCGGTGGGGCGAACACCGGGGAGCTGTTTTTT	TRBV30	TRBJ2-2	NA	NA
CASSAAGRVYEQYF	TGTGCCAGCAGCGCCGCGGGGAGGGTCTACGAGCAGTACTTC	TRBV5-4	TRBJ2-7	TRBD2	NA
CASSEGGSRYNSPLHF	TGTGCCAGCAGTGAGGGGGGCAGTAGGTATAATTCACCCCTCCACTTT	TRBV6-1	TRBJ1-6	NA	few
CASSQGVRVVNQPQHF	TGTGCCAGCAGCCAAGGGGTAAGGGTGGTAAATCAGCCCCAGCATTTT	TRBV3-1/TRBV3-2	TRBJ1-5	NA	NA
CAIRQGTSGDTQYF	TGTGCCATCAGACAAGGGACTAGCGGAGATACGCAGTATTTT	TRBV10-3	TRBJ2-3	TRBD2	NA
CASSPNSGGTTGGTEAFF	TGCGCCAGCAGCCCAAATAGCGGAGGGACCACAGGGGGCACTGAAGCTTTCTTT	TRBV5-1	TRBJ1-1	TRBD1	once
CASSEHRAGGTEAFF	TGTGCCAGTAGTGAACACAGGGCGGGAGGGACTGAAGCTTTCTTT	TRBV19	TRBJ1-1	NA	NA
CASIPGQGWGGYTF	TGTGCCAGCATTCCTGGACAGGGATGGGGTGGCTACACCTTC	TRBV6-5	TRBJ1-2	TRBD1	NA
CASSFRSTEAFF	TGTGCCAGCAGCTTTCGGAGCACTGAAGCTTTCTTT	TRBV7-9	TRBJ1-1	NA	NA
CAWSRTDKEKLFF	TGTGCCTGGAGCCGGACAGATAAGGAAAAACTGTTTTTT	TRBV30	TRBJ1-4	NA	NA
CASSKLQGAGTGELFF	TGTGCCAGCAGCAAACTCCAGGGGGCCGGAACCGGGGAGCTGTTTTTT	TRBV5-5	TRBJ2-2	TRBD1	NA
CSARWTERTEAFF	TGCAGCGCGCGTTGGACGGAACGCACTGAAGCTTTCTTT	TRBV29-1	TRBJ1-1	NA	NA
CASSTDRETQYF	TGTGCCAGCAGCACGGACAGGGAGACCCAGTACTTC	TRBV7-9	TRBJ2-5	TRBD1	NA